This T cell receptor beta chain was recorded in a study of T cell responses to AZD1222 COVID-19 vaccine. Background on the study: Both about-4-week and about-12-week second-dose recipients were combined. Broader study findings: Spike as a whole was targeted by vaccine-associated CD4 TCRs, dominant at 160-218 and 743-854. It should be noted that donors were predominantly white British and more often female, and clonal diversity was possibly underestimated.

Clones were read by immunoSEQ multiplex PCR, and TCRdb kept only the in-frame ones, dropping some. Of about 160,000 clones in the sample, more than 70% were seen once. In the case of this clone: No antigen is known for it.

The sample consisted of peripheral blood, taken on day 0 of AZD1222 vaccination. The TCR comes from an adult in good health.

The CDR3 sequence: CASNKGLGNTEAFF. The CDR3 DNA is TGTGCCAGCAATAAAGGGTTAGGGAACACTGAAGCTTTCTTT. The J gene is TRBJ1-1, the V gene TRBV2, with D hard to call. Germline loops: CDR1 SNHLY, CDR2 FYNNEI. With 7 bases removed from V and 1 base from J, the gap between germline ends came to 13 bases. This CDR3 has 14 residues.